Listed here are 11 T cell receptor beta chains from one sample, sequenced in a study of graft-versus-host responses after intestinal transplantation (dated by TCRdb to the early 2020s). Read against the paper, the sample's time point label means: cells obtained before transplantation from donor or recipient. For these TCRs, the target antigens are not known. Libraries were built with the immunoSEQ multiplex PCR assay. This immuneACCESS table, as held by TCRdb, lists in-frame sequences with V and J called but not all clones. Of the missing ones, under half trace to an unresolved V gene in checked studies; the others have no known cause. The sample has fewer than 95,000 clones on record, about 95% of them singletons. Together, the top ten hold roughly 0.18% of the sample. The material was unstimulated CD4+ T cells sorted from spleen or lymph node cells, obtained before transplant. Source of these receptors: a human donor who was the organ donor for an intestinal transplant.

The V gene is TRBV4-1, the J gene TRBJ2-7, with 10 bases lining up with TRBD2. The germline V gene encodes CDR1 MGHRA and CDR2 YSYEKL. The CDR3 sequence is 19 residues long. The trim removed 2 bases at V and 1 base at J, leaving 14 bases unmatched. The CDR3 DNA follows: TGCGCCAGCAGCCAACCACCGGGACTAGCGAAGGGGTTATCCTACGAGCAGTACTTC. It is translated as CASSQPPGLAKGLSYEQYF.

The rearrangement links TRBV5-1 to TRBJ2-7; a weak D match, TRBD1 (5 bases). The CDR3 is 14 amino acids. Germline V lookup: CDR1 SGHRS, CDR2 YFSETQ. Trimming removed 0 bases at V and 0 bases at J, with 7 bases between. The CDR3 spells CASSLAGLSYEQYF. The CDR3 DNA reads TGCGCCAGCAGCTTGGCAGGGCTCTCCTACGAGCAGTACTTC.

The rearrangement joins TRBV10-3 to TRBJ2-7, with TRBD2 matching 9 bases. This CDR3 spans 14 amino acids. Germline V gives CDR1 ENHRY, CDR2 SYGVKD. Trimming at V came to 7 bases and at J to 4 bases, leaving 8 bases not matched to a gene. The CDR3 here is CAIKRSGGTYEQYF. The CDR3 DNA sequence: TGTGCCATCAAAAGAAGCGGGGGGACTTACGAGCAGTACTTC.

V and J are TRBV10-3 and TRBJ1-1; no reliable D call. The CDR3 has 13 amino acids. Per germline, CDR1 ENHRY and CDR2 SYGVKD. V gave up 1 base and J gave up 1 base, with 4 bases separating them. The CDR3 loop is CAISEWQNTEAFF. The CDR3 DNA follows: TGTGCCATCAGTGAGTGGCAGAACACTGAAGCTTTCTTT.

The rearrangement joins TRBV6-5 to TRBJ1-2; 8 bases match TRBD1. The CDR3 consists of 13 residues. Germline V lookup: CDR1 MNHEY, CDR2 SVGAGI. V dropped 2 bases and J dropped 8; count of bases not matched to a gene: 4. CDR3 protein: CASSYETGAGYTF. In DNA form, the CDR3 reads TGTGCCAGCAGTTACGAGACAGGGGCCGGCTACACCTTC.

In the case of this clone: Distinct nucleotide sequences in the sample also encode this CDR3. This chain connects TRBV6-6 to TRBJ2-1; D is possibly TRBD2 (5 bases). Germline assignment: CDR1 MNHNY and CDR2 SVGAGI (reference sequence). The CDR3 totals 14 residues. Trimming took 0 bases from V and 7 from J, leaving 10 bases between them. CDR3 loop: CASSYSMGANEQFF. CDR3 in DNA: TGTGCCAGCAGTTACTCAATGGGAGCGAATGAGCAGTTCTTC.

The V gene is TRBV6-5, the J gene TRBJ2-4; D assignment may be TRBD1 or TRBD2 (5 bases each). Germline values: CDR1 MNHEY, CDR2 SVGAGI. Trimming shortened V by 5 bases and J by 7 bases, and 18 bases separated the two germline ends. The CDR3 covers 15 residues. Here the CDR3 DNA reads TGTGCCAGCAGTCCCTCCGGTTGGGGGAATAACATTCAGTACTTC. Translation gives CASSPSGWGNNIQYF.

This chain uses TRBV10-3 with TRBJ1-1, with unresolved D. The CDR3 runs to 14 residues. Germline CDR1 and CDR2: ENHRY and SYGVKD. Trimming took 5 bases from V and 2 from J, leaving 12 bases between them. CDR3 in amino acids: CAISPGPANTEAFF. CDR3 sequence (DNA): TGTGCCATCAGTCCCGGCCCAGCTAACACTGAAGCTTTCTTT.

This chain links TRBV21-1 with TRBJ1-3; the table gives TRBD1 as D, unverified against the DNA. TRBV21-1 is marked as a pseudogene. The CDR3 extends over 15 amino acids. CDR3 DNA sequence: TGTGCCAGCAGCAAAGGGACAGGGGGTGGAAACACCATATATTTT. Its translation: CASSKGTGGGNTIYF.

The chain uses TRBV6-5 and TRBJ1-2, with a possible D match to TRBD1 (6 bases). Germline lookup yields CDR1 MNHEY and CDR2 SVGAGI. Trimming took 10 bases from V and 4 from J, leaving 10 bases between them. The CDR3 is 11 amino acids. CDR3 DNA: TGTGCCACCAGGACAGCCTATGGCTACACCTTC. Protein sequence: CATRTAYGYTF.

This clone showed up just once. This chain connects TRBV7-9 to TRBJ1-4; D is uncertain. Germline assignment: CDR1 SEHNR and CDR2 FQNEAQ (reference sequence). The CDR3 is 16 residues long. V lost 1 base to trimming and J lost 3 bases, with 12 bases between them. The DNA of the CDR3 is TGTGCCAGCAGCTTAGGGTTAGGAAGTTCTAATGAAAAACTGTTTTTT. Residues: CASSLGLGSSNEKLFF. Variable domain in full (rest from reference TRBV7-9 and TRBJ1-4): DTGVSQNPRHKITKRGQNVTFRCDPISEHNRLYWYRQTLGQGPEFLTYFQNEAQLEKSRLLSDRFSAERPKGSFSTLEIQRTEQGDSAMYLCASSLGLGSSNEKLFFGSGTQLSVL.